This is a list of T cell receptor beta chains from one sample in a study of cytomegalovirus exposure and HLA in healthy donors. Profiled with immunoSEQ multiplex PCR; TCRdb holds only in-frame clones, not every one. Of approximately 100,000 clones listed, 75% to 85% are singletons. Specimen: PBMCs. These receptors originate from a female donor in good health and CMV-seropositive. CDR3s include the opening cysteine and the closing phenylalanine or tryptophan. Each record gives: D gene, clone size, J gene, V gene, CDR3 DNA, CDR3 protein. A D gene is named only where the DNA matches it firmly. The listing skips clone size in some rows; elsewhere it reads once, few, many or a size class.

D: TRBD1
size: NA
J: TRBJ2-7
V: TRBV5-1
DNA: TGCGCCAGCAACCCCGGAACGGGGACAGCAACATACGAGCAGTACTTC
CDR3: CASNPGTGTATYEQYF

D: TRBD2
size: NA
J: TRBJ2-7
V: TRBV7-2
DNA: TGTGCCAGCAGCTTCGGACTAGCGGGGAGACTCCCCTACGAGCAGTACTTC
CDR3: CASSFGLAGRLPYEQYF

D: TRBD2
size: NA
J: TRBJ2-3
V: TRBV7-2
DNA: TGTGCCAGCAGCTTCCTGGGGCTAGCGGGAGGGACGCAGTATTTT
CDR3: CASSFLGLAGGTQYF

D: TRBD2
size: few
J: TRBJ2-2
V: TRBV11-2
DNA: TGTGCCAGCAGCTTACTCTCCCTAGCGGGAGTTACCCCGAGGGGGGAGCTGTTTTTT
CDR3: CASSLLSLAGVTPRGELFF

D: TRBD2
size: NA
J: TRBJ2-3
V: TRBV6-1
DNA: TGTGCCAGCAACCTAGCGGCCTCCACAGATACGCAGTATTTT
CDR3: CASNLAASTDTQYF

D: NA
size: NA
J: TRBJ1-5
V: TRBV6-5
DNA: TGTGCCAGCAGACCTCCGGGGGTAAGCAATCAGCCCCAGCATTTT
CDR3: CASRPPGVSNQPQHF

D: NA
size: few
J: TRBJ1-6
V: TRBV30
DNA: TGTGCCGGGGTGTGGGGGCCGTATAATTCACCCCTCCACTTT
CDR3: CAGVWGPYNSPLHF

D: TRBD2
size: NA
J: TRBJ2-3
V: TRBV5-1
DNA: TGCGCCAGCAGGACTAGCGGGAGCACAGATACGCAGTATTTT
CDR3: CASRTSGSTDTQYF

D: TRBD1
size: few
J: TRBJ1-1
V: TRBV5-6
DNA: TGTGCCAGCAGCTTGGTATTCGGCCAGGGGGCGAAGTCGAACACTGAAGCTTTCTTT
CDR3: CASSLVFGQGAKSNTEAFF

D: NA
size: medium-sized
J: TRBJ1-2
V: TRBV28
DNA: TGTGCCAGCAGCGCAGGATTAGGGGACTATGGCTACACCTTC
CDR3: CASSAGLGDYGYTF

D: TRBD2
size: NA
J: TRBJ2-7
V: TRBV5-6
DNA: TGTGCCAGCAGCTTGGGTAAGACTAGCAGCCGCCGGAACGAGCAGTACTTC
CDR3: CASSLGKTSSRRNEQYF

D: TRBD2
size: few
J: TRBJ2-5
V: TRBV2
DNA: TGTGCCAGCAGTCCCCGACTAGCCGGAGAGACCCAGTACTTC
CDR3: CASSPRLAGETQYF

D: NA
size: NA
J: TRBJ2-7
V: TRBV29-1
DNA: TGCAGCGTTGAAAAGGTCGGACAGAGCTCCTACGAGCAGTACTTC
CDR3: CSVEKVGQSSYEQYF

D: NA
size: NA
J: TRBJ2-6
V: TRBV19
DNA: TGTGCCAGTAGCCCCCGGACACCTGGGGCCAACGTCCTGACTTTC
CDR3: CASSPRTPGANVLTF

D: NA
size: NA
J: TRBJ1-5
V: TRBV27
DNA: TGTGCCAGCAGTTTAGGCCGGGATCAGCCCCAGCATTTT
CDR3: CASSLGRDQPQHF

D: TRBD2
size: NA
J: TRBJ2-7
V: TRBV7-9
DNA: TGTGCCAGCAGCTTAACTGGGACTAGCAGCGAGCAGTACTTC
CDR3: CASSLTGTSSEQYF

D: TRBD2
size: NA
J: TRBJ2-1
V: TRBV7-9
DNA: TGTTCCAGCAGCCCATCCGGGACTAGCGGGGGATCCTACAATGAGCAGTTCTTC
CDR3: CSSSPSGTSGGSYNEQFF

D: NA
size: NA
J: TRBJ1-3
V: TRBV15
DNA: TGTGCCACCGCGCCTGGGGGGAACGGAAACACCATATATTTT
CDR3: CATAPGGNGNTIYF

D: NA
size: NA
J: TRBJ2-5
V: TRBV5-5
DNA: TGTGCCAGCAGCGCAGTTTTTCGGGATAGAGTAGCTCAAGAGACCCAGTACTTC
CDR3: CASSAVFRDRVAQETQYF

D: TRBD2
size: once
J: TRBJ2-7
V: TRBV7-8
DNA: TGTGCCAGCAGCTTAGCGCGGGGGGGACTAGTCCAAACTTACGAGCAGTACTTC
CDR3: CASSLARGGLVQTYEQYF

D: NA
size: NA
J: TRBJ1-1
V: TRBV19
DNA: TGTGCCAGTAGTTTGCAGGGAAACACTGAAGCTTTCTTT
CDR3: CASSLQGNTEAFF

D: NA
size: once
J: TRBJ1-2
V: TRBV5-5
DNA: TGTGCCAGCAGCTCTCGGGACACCGCTGTTTGGGCTGGCTACACCTTC
CDR3: CASSSRDTAVWAGYTF

D: TRBD1
size: once
J: TRBJ1-2
V: TRBV6-6
DNA: TGTGCCACCATACAGGGGGCGACCGCTAACTATGGCTACACCTTC
CDR3: CATIQGATANYGYTF

D: NA
size: few
J: TRBJ2-1
V: TRBV2
DNA: TGTGCCAGCAGTGAAGAGACTAGGTTGGGTGAGCAGTTCTTC
CDR3: CASSEETRLGEQFF

D: TRBD1
size: NA
J: TRBJ2-7
V: TRBV6-5
DNA: TGTGCCAGCAGGCGGGACAGGGTCTCCTACGAGCAGTACTTC
CDR3: CASRRDRVSYEQYF

D: NA
size: NA
J: TRBJ1-2
V: TRBV19
DNA: TGTGCCAGTAGTATCCCTGGCAGCAGGGAAGACTATGGCTACACCTTC
CDR3: CASSIPGSREDYGYTF

D: TRBD2
size: NA
J: TRBJ2-3
V: TRBV4-2
DNA: TGTGCCAGCAGCCACCGAGCGGGACTGCCCACAGATACGCAGTATTTT
CDR3: CASSHRAGLPTDTQYF

D: TRBD2
size: NA
J: TRBJ2-1
V: TRBV6-5
DNA: TGTGCCAGCAGTTCCCTTAGCGGGAGGAGGGATGAGCAGTTCTTC
CDR3: CASSSLSGRRDEQFF

D: TRBD1
size: NA
J: TRBJ1-4
V: TRBV5-4
DNA: TGTGCCAGCAGCACCACAGGGGCAACTAATGAAAAACTGTTTTTT
CDR3: CASSTTGATNEKLFF

D: TRBD2
size: NA
J: TRBJ2-1
V: TRBV6-5
DNA: TGTGCCAGCAGTTCAGGGACTAGCCCCCACAATGAGCAGTTCTTC
CDR3: CASSSGTSPHNEQFF

D: TRBD1
size: NA
J: TRBJ1-1
V: TRBV30
DNA: TGTGCCTGGAGTGTAGACAGGGTATTCACTGAAGCTTTCTTT
CDR3: CAWSVDRVFTEAFF

D: NA
size: once
J: TRBJ2-5
V: TRBV2
DNA: TGTGCCAGCAGTGAAGCGTGGGGGCGCCAAGAGACCCAGTACTTC
CDR3: CASSEAWGRQETQYF

D: TRBD1
size: NA
J: TRBJ1-2
V: TRBV20-1
DNA: TGCAGTGCTAGAACAGGGGGTGGCTACACCTTC
CDR3: CSARTGGGYTF

D: NA
size: once
J: TRBJ2-1
V: TRBV6-6
DNA: TGTGCCAGCCAGGGGAGTACCGACAATGAGCAGTTCTTC
CDR3: CASQGSTDNEQFF

D: TRBD1
size: NA
J: TRBJ2-7
V: TRBV2
DNA: TGTGCCAGCAGTGGGGACAGGGGCGTCTACGAGCAGTACTTC
CDR3: CASSGDRGVYEQYF

D: TRBD2
size: once
J: TRBJ2-7
V: TRBV6-6
DNA: TGTGCCAGCAGTTCCCGGACTAGCGGGAGCTACGAGCAGTACTTC
CDR3: CASSSRTSGSYEQYF

D: TRBD1
size: NA
J: TRBJ2-2
V: TRBV7-6
DNA: TGTGCCAGCAGCTTAATCGGGACAGTTAACACCGGGGAGCTGTTTTTT
CDR3: CASSLIGTVNTGELFF

D: TRBD1
size: few
J: TRBJ1-1
V: TRBV11-2
DNA: TGTGCCAGCAGCTCGGACAGGGTGAACACTGAAGCTTTCTTT
CDR3: CASSSDRVNTEAFF

D: TRBD1
size: NA
J: TRBJ2-4
V: TRBV14
DNA: TGTGCCAGCAGCCAAGTATCTTTAGGGGGCATAGCCAAAAACAGTCAGTACTTC
CDR3: CASSQVSLGGIAKNSQYF

D: TRBD1
size: NA
J: TRBJ1-4
V: TRBV19
DNA: TGTGCCAGTAGTTACCCGACAGGGGCTGGCGAAAAACTGTTTTTT
CDR3: CASSYPTGAGEKLFF

D: NA
size: NA
J: TRBJ1-1
V: TRBV2
DNA: TGTGCCAGCAGTGAGACAGCGGGGTGGGCTTTCTTT
CDR3: CASSETAGWAFF

D: NA
size: NA
J: TRBJ2-1
V: TRBV4-2
DNA: TGTGCCAGCAGCCCCGTCGGGGCTAGCGAGAACAATGAGCAGTTCTTC
CDR3: CASSPVGASENNEQFF

D: NA
size: few
J: TRBJ1-1
V: TRBV29-1
DNA: TGCAGCGTTTGCGAACACACAGGGAACACTGAAGCTTTCTTT
CDR3: CSVCEHTGNTEAFF

D: TRBD1
size: NA
J: TRBJ2-5
V: TRBV9
DNA: TGTGCCAGCAGCGAAAGGGGACAGTACCAAGAGACCCAGTACTTC
CDR3: CASSERGQYQETQYF

D: TRBD1
size: NA
J: TRBJ1-6
V: TRBV19
DNA: TGTGCCAGTAGTTACGACAGGGGCGGGAATTCACCCCTCCACTTT
CDR3: CASSYDRGGNSPLHF

D: NA
size: NA
J: TRBJ2-5
V: TRBV30
DNA: TGTGCCTGGAGTCTAGAGACCCAGTACTTC
CDR3: CAWSLETQYF

D: NA
size: NA
J: TRBJ1-4
V: TRBV30
DNA: TGTGCCTGGCCCCGGAGCCTGGGACAACCCAATGAAAAACTGTTTTTT
CDR3: CAWPRSLGQPNEKLFF

D: NA
size: NA
J: TRBJ1-3
V: TRBV7-8
DNA: TGTGCCAGCAGCTTAGGACTTAGACAGTCAAGCTCTGGAAACACCATATATTTT
CDR3: CASSLGLRQSSSGNTIYF

D: NA
size: NA
J: TRBJ2-4
V: TRBV29-1
DNA: TGCAGCGTTGAAGGGGCAGCAGGGTTCGGAAACAGTCAGTACTTC
CDR3: CSVEGAAGFGNSQYF

D: TRBD1
size: NA
J: TRBJ2-5
V: TRBV6-1
DNA: TGTGCCAGTACCCGGGACAGGGGGCTCCAAGAGACCCAGTACTTC
CDR3: CASTRDRGLQETQYF

D: NA
size: NA
J: TRBJ2-7
V: TRBV5-1
DNA: TGCGCCAGCAGCTTGGCTGACAGCTCCTACGAGCAGTACTTC
CDR3: CASSLADSSYEQYF

D: TRBD1
size: NA
J: TRBJ1-5
V: TRBV19
DNA: TGTGCCAGTAGTCCCAATTCACAGGGGGCCCATCAGCCCCAGCATTTT
CDR3: CASSPNSQGAHQPQHF

D: NA
size: NA
J: TRBJ2-3
V: TRBV5-6
DNA: TGTGCCAGCAGCTTGGGTCCAGGGGCCACAGATACGCAGTATTTT
CDR3: CASSLGPGATDTQYF

D: NA
size: NA
J: TRBJ2-2
V: TRBV2
DNA: TGTGCCAGCTCCATGAGGGTAACCGGGGAGCTGTTTTTT
CDR3: CASSMRVTGELFF

D: TRBD1
size: NA
J: TRBJ1-1
V: TRBV28
DNA: TGTGCCAGCAGTTTAACAGGGGCCCAAGCTTTCTTT
CDR3: CASSLTGAQAFF

D: TRBD1
size: NA
J: TRBJ2-7
V: TRBV27
DNA: TGTGCCAGCAGGGGACAGGGGCCTCCCTACGAGCAGTACTTC
CDR3: CASRGQGPPYEQYF

D: TRBD2
size: NA
J: TRBJ2-7
V: TRBV7-9
DNA: TGTGCCAGCAGCCACCCGGCCGGGACGGGGCTGCGGGAGCAGTACTTT
CDR3: CASSHPAGTGLREQYF

D: NA
size: NA
J: TRBJ2-5
V: TRBV18
DNA: TGTGCCAGCTCACCACAGGGGGGGTCCGAGACCCAGTACTTC
CDR3: CASSPQGGSETQYF

D: TRBD1
size: NA
J: TRBJ1-3
V: TRBV5-4
DNA: TGTGCCAGCAGCTTGGTCCCCACAGGGGGGGGAAACACCATATATTTT
CDR3: CASSLVPTGGGNTIYF

D: TRBD2
size: once
J: TRBJ2-7
V: TRBV27
DNA: TGTGCCAGCAGTCGGACTAGCGGGAGGGTATCCTACGAGCAGTACTTC
CDR3: CASSRTSGRVSYEQYF